A selection of T cell receptor beta chains follows, all from one sample in a study of OX40 agonist ivuxolimab in advanced cancers. Here immunoSEQ multiplex PCR was the method, and the copy in TCRdb shows in-frame clones only, minus some. The table includes about 49,000 clones, around 81% detected once. The source was CD4+ or CD8+ T cells sorted from blood, collected in a trial of the OX40 agonist ivuxolimab. The receptors here all came from an adult with an advanced solid tumor such as melanoma, head and neck, liver or kidney cancer. The CDR3 runs from the conserved cysteine through the conserved F or W. Each record gives: D gene, V gene, J gene, clone size, CDR3 protein, CDR3 DNA. The D gene is left open where the match is weak. The size entry is marked missing in some rows and otherwise reads once, few, many or a size class.

>.|TRBV18|TRBJ2-3|.
CASSPFVEVTDTQYF
TGTGCCAGCTCCCCCTTTGTCGAGGTCACAGATACGCAGTATTTT
>TRBD1|TRBV29-1|TRBJ1-2|.
CSVDRGDNGYTF
TGCAGCGTTGACAGGGGGGATAACGGCTACACCTTC
>TRBD2|TRBV6-5|TRBJ2-1|.
CASRASGDEQFF
TGTGCCAGCAGAGCTAGCGGCGATGAGCAGTTCTTC
>.|TRBV5-5|TRBJ2-1|.
CASSPEVYNEQFF
TGTGCCAGCAGCCCGGAAGTCTATAATGAGCAGTTCTTC
>TRBD1|TRBV28|TRBJ2-1|.
CASSSSRQGTEQFF
TGTGCCAGCAGTTCCAGCCGACAGGGGACTGAGCAGTTCTTC
>.|TRBV11-2|TRBJ2-7|.
CASSLAPTSYEQYF
TGTGCCAGCAGCTTGGCTCCCACAAGCTACGAGCAGTACTTC
>.|TRBV6-1|TRBJ2-7|many
CASMISYEQYF
TGTGCCAGCATGATTAGCTACGAGCAGTACTTC
>.|TRBV6-1|TRBJ1-1|.
CASSYVANTEAFF
TGTGCCAGCAGTTATGTGGCGAACACTGAAGCTTTCTTT
>TRBD1|TRBV14|TRBJ2-7|.
CASSPGTAYEQYF
TGTGCCAGCAGCCCCGGGACAGCCTACGAGCAGTACTTC
>TRBD2|TRBV9|TRBJ2-1|.
CASRPLSGGFYNEQFF
TGTGCCAGCAGACCTCTTAGCGGGGGGTTCTACAATGAGCAGTTCTTC
>.|TRBV28|TRBJ1-1|.
CASDPAGTNTEAFF
TGTGCCAGCGATCCCGCAGGGACGAACACTGAAGCTTTCTTT
>.|TRBV11-3|TRBJ2-1|.
CASSLDSMGNEQFF
TGTGCCAGCAGCTTAGATAGCATGGGCAATGAGCAGTTCTTC
>.|TRBV29-1|TRBJ2-2|.
CSVWNPGMNTGELFF
TGCAGCGTTTGGAATCCGGGTATGAACACCGGGGAGCTGTTTTTT
>.|TRBV29-1|TRBJ2-1|.
CSAEQGRVDEQFF
TGCAGCGCTGAACAGGGGAGGGTGGATGAGCAGTTCTTC
>.|TRBV9|TRBJ2-7|.
CASSPSGYEQYF
TGTGCCAGCAGCCCGAGCGGTTACGAGCAGTACTTC